This T cell receptor beta chain is drawn from a study of cytomegalovirus exposure and HLA in healthy donors. Study-level background: About 80 million unique TCR sequences came from HLA-typed donors in an early release. Study conclusions and caveats: Sequence variants that were highly shared formed a cluster that was likely a sequencing artifact.

As concerns this clone: Its antigen is as yet unknown.

PCR involved 60 Vbeta and 13 Jbeta primers. Profiling relied on immunoSEQ multiplex PCR, and the TCRdb table lists in-frame clones only, not all of them. The data hold around 150,000 clones, with 55% to 80% observed a single time. CDR1 MDHEN and CDR2 SYDVKM come from the germline V gene. V was cut by 2 bases and J by 3 bases, with 13 bases left in between. This CDR3 has 15 residues. Sample: PBMCs. The chain couples TRBV28 to TRBJ2-5, with D possibly TRBD1 on 6 matching bases. This clonotype was obtained from a woman aged 55-69 years in good health and CMV-seropositive. The chain's CDR3 is CASSLKPWTEETQYF. CDR3 sequence (DNA): TGTGCCAGCAGTTTAAAGCCATGGACAGAAGAGACCCAGTACTTC.